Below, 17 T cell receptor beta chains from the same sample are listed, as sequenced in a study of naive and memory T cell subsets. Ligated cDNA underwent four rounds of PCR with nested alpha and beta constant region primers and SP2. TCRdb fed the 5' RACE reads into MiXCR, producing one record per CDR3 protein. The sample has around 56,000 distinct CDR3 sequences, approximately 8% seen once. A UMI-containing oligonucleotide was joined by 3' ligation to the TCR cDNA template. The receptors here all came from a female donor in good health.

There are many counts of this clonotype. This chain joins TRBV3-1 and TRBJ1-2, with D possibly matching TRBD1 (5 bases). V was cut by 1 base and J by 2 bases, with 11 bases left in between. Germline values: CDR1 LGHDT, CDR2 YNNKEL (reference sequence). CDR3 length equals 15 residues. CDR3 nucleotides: TGTGCCAGCAGCCAAGGGGGACTTACCAACTATGGCTACACCTTC. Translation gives CASSQGGLTNYGYTF.

In nucleotides, the CDR3 is TGTGCCAGCTCACAAAGGGCGAATGAAGAGACCCAGTACTTC. Protein sequence: CASSQRANEETQYF. J is TRBJ2-5 and V is TRBV18, with D unclear. The CDR3 has 14 residues. Germline CDR1 reads KGHSH; CDR2 reads LQKENI. V gave up 4 bases and J gave up 3 bases, with 12 bases separating them.

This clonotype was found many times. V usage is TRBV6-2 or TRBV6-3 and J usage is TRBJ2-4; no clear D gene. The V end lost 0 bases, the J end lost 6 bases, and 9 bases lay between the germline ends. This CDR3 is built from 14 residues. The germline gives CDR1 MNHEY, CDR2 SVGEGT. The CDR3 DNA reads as TGTGCCAGCAGTTACTCGAGGCCATTAAACATTCAGTACTTC. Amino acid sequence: CASSYSRPLNIQYF.

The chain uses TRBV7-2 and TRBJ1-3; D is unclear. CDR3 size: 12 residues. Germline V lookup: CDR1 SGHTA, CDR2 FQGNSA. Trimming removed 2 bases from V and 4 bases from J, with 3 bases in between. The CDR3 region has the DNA TGTGCCAGCAGCTTAACGGGAAACACCATATATTTT. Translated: CASSLTGNTIYF.

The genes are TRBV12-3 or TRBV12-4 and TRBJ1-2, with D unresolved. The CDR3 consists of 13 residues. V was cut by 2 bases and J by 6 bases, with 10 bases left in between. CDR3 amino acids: CASSLWGSDGYTF. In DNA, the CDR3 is TGTGCCAGCAGTTTATGGGGTAGTGATGGCTACACCTTC.

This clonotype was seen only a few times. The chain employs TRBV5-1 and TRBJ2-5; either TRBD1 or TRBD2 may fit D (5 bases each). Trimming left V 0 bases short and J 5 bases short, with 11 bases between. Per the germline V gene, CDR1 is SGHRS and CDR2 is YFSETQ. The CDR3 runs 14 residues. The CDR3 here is CASSLDGGGETQYF. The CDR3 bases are TGCGCCAGCAGCTTGGATGGGGGTGGGGAGACCCAGTACTTC.

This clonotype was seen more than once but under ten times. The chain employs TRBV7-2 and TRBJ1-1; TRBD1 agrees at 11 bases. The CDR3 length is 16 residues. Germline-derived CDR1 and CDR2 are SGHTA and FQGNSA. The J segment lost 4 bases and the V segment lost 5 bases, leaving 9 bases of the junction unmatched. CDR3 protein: CASSTWGQGVGTEAFF. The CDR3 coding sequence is TGTGCCAGCAGCACTTGGGGACAGGGGGTAGGCACTGAAGCTTTCTTT. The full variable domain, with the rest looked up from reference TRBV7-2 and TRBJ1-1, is GAGVSQSPSNKVTEKGKDVELRCDPISGHTALYWYRQSLGQGLEFLIYFQGNSAPDKSGLPSDRFSAERTGGSVSTLTIQRTQQEDSAVYLCASSTWGQGVGTEAFFGQGTRLTVV.

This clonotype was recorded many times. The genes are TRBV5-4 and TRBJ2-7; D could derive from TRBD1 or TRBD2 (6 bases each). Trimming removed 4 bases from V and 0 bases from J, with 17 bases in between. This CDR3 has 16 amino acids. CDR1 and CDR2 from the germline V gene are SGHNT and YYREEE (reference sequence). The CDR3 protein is CASSLPGGASSYEQYF. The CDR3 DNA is TGTGCCAGCAGCCTGCCCGGGGGCGCGAGCTCCTACGAGCAGTACTTC.

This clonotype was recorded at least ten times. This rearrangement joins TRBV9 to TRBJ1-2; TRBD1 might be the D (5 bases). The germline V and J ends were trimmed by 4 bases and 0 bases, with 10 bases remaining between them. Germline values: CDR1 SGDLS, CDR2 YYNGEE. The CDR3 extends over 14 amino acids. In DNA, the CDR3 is TGTGCCAGCAGCACCGGGACTTCTAACTATGGCTACACCTTC. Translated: CASSTGTSNYGYTF.

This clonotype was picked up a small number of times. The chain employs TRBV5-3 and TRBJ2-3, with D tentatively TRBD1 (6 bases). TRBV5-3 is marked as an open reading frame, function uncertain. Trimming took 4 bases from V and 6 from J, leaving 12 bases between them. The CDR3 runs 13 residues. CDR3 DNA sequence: TGTGCCAGAAGCGCGGACAGTAAGGATACGCAGTATTTT. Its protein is CARSADSKDTQYF.

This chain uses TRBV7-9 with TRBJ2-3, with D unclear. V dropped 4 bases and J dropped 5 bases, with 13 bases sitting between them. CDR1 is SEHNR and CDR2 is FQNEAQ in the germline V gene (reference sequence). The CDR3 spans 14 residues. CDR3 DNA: TGTGCCAGCAGCTCCGTAAGGATGAAAGATACGCAGTATTTT. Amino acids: CASSSVRMKDTQYF.

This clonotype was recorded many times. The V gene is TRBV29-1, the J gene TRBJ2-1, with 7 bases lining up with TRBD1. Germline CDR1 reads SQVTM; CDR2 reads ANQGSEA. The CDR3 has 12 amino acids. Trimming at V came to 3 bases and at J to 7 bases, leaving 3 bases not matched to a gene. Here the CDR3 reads CSVDGTVNEQFF. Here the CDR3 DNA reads TGCAGCGTTGATGGGACAGTTAATGAGCAGTTCTTC.

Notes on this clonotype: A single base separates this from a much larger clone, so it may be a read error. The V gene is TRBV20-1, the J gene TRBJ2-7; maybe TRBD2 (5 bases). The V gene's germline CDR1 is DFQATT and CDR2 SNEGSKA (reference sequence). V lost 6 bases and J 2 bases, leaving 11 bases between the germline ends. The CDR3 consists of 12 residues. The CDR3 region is CSAAGSTYEQYF. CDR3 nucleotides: TGCAGTGCCGCGGGCTCGACCTACGAGCAGTACTTC.

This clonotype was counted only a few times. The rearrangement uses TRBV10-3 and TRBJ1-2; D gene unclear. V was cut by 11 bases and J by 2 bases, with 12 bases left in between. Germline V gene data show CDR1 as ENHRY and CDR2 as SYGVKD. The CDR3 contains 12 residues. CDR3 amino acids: CASRFGNYGYTF. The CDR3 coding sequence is TGTGCCTCCCGATTTGGGAACTATGGCTACACCTTC.

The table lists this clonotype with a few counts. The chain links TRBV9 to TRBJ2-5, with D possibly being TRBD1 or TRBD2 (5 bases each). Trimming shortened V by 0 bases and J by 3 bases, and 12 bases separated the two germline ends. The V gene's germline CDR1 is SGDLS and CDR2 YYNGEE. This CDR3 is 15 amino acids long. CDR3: CASSVEERGEETQYF. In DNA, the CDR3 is TGTGCCAGCAGCGTAGAAGAGAGGGGAGAAGAGACCCAGTACTTC.

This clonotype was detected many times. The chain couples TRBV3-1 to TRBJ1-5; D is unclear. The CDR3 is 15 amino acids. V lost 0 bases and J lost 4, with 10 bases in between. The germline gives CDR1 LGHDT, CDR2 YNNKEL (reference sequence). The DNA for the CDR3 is TGTGCCAGCAGCCAAGACCCCCAAATGAATCAGCCCCAGCATTTT. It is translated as CASSQDPQMNQPQHF.

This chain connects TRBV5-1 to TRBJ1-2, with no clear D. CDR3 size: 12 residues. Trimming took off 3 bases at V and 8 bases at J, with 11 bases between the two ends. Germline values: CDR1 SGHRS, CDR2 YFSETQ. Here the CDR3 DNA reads TGCGCCAGCAGCTCCCCCGACGGAGGCTACACCTTC. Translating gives CASSSPDGGYTF.